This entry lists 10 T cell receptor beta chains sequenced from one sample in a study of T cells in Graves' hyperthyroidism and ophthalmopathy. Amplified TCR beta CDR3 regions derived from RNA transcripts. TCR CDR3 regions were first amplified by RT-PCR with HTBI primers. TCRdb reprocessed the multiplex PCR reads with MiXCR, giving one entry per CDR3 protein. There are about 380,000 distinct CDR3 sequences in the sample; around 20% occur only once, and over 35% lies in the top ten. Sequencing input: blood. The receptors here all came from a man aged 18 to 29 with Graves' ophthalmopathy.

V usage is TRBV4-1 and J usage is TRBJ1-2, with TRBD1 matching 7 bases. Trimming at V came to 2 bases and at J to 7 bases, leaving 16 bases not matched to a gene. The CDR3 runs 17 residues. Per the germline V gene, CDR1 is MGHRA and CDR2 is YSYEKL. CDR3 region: CASSQLLYQTGEGGYTF. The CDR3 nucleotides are TGCGCCAGCAGCCAACTCCTTTACCAAACAGGGGAAGGTGGCTACACCTTC.

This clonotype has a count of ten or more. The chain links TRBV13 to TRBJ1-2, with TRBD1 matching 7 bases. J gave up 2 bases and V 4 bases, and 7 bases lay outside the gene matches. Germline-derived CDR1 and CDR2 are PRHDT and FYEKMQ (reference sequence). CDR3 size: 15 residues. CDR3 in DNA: TGTGCCAGCAGCTACCGGACAGGAATGAACTATGGCTACACCTTC. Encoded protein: CASSYRTGMNYGYTF.

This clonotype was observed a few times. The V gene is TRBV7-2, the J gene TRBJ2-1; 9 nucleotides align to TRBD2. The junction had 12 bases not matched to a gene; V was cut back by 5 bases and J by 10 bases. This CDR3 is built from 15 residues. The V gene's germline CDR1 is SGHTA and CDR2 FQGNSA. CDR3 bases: TGTGCCAGCAGCCGCGGGGGGGCCTCGACATCCGAGCAGTTCTTC. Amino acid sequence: CASSRGGASTSEQFF.

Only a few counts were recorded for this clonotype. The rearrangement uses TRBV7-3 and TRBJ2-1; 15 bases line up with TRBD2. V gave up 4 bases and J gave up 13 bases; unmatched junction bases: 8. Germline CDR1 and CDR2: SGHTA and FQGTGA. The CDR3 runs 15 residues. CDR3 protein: CASSWGRTSGGEQFF. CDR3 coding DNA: TGTGCCAGCAGCTGGGGACGGACTAGCGGGGGGGAACAGTTCTTC. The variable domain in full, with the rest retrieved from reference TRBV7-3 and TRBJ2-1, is GAGVSQTPSNKVTEKGKYVELRCDPISGHTALYWYRQSLGQGPEFLIYFQGTGAADDSGLPNDRFFAVRPEGSVSTLKIQRTERGDSAVYLCASSWGRTSGGEQFFGPGTRLTVL.

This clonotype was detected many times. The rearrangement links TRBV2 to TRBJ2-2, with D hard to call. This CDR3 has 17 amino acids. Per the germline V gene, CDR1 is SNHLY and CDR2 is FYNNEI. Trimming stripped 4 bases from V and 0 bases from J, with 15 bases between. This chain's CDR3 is CASSAVSRLSNTGELFF. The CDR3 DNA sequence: TGTGCCAGCAGTGCCGTATCCCGCTTGTCGAACACCGGGGAGCTGTTTTTT.

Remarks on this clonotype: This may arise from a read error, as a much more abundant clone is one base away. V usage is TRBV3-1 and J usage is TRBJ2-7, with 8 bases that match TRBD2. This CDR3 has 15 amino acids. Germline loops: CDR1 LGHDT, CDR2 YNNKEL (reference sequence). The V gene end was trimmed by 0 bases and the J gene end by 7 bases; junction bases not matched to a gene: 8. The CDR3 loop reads CASSQEGSGTQEQYF. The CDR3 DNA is TGTGCCAGCAGCCAAGAGGGTAGCGGGACCCAGGAGCAGTACTTC.

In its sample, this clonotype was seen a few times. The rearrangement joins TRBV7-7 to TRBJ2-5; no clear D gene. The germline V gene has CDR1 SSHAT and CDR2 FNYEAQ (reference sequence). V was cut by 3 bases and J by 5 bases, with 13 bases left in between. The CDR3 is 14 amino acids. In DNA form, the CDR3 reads TGTGCCAGCAGCTTCGGACGGAAGTACGAGACCCAGTACTTC. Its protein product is CASSFGRKYETQYF.

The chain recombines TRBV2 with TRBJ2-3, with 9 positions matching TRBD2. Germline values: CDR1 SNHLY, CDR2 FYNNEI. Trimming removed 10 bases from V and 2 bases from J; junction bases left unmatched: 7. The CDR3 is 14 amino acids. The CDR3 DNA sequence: TGTGCCACAAGCGGGGGGCTGGACACAGATACGCAGTATTTT. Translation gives CATSGGLDTDTQYF.

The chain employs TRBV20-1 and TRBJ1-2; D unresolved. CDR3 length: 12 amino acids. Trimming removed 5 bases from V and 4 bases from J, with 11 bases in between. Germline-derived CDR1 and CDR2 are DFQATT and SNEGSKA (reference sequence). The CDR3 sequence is CSALGNLYGYTF. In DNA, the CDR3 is TGCAGTGCTCTCGGGAACCTCTATGGCTACACCTTC.

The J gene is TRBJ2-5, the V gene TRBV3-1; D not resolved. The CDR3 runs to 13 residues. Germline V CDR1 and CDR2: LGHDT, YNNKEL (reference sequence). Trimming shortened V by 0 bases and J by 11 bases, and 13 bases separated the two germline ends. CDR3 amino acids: CASSQDLGAKQYF. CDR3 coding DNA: TGTGCCAGCAGCCAAGACTTAGGAGCAAAACAGTACTTC.